The 18 T cell receptor beta chains below come from one sample, sequenced in a study of shared clonotypes between healthy human individuals. Clones were read by immunoSEQ multiplex PCR, and TCRdb kept only the in-frame ones, dropping some. The sample shows about 2 million clones, roughly 95% of them seen only once. The specimen was naive CD4+ T cells sorted from blood. Subset denoted: CD45RA+ positively selected. The receptors stem from a man in his late teens or twenties in good health.

The chain is built from TRBV5-1 and TRBJ2-5; 12 bases map to TRBD2. Unmatched junction bases numbered 1, after V lost 2 bases and J lost 2 bases. The CDR3 covers 15 residues. The germline V gene has CDR1 SGHRS and CDR2 YFSETQ. CDR3 DNA: TGCGCCAGCAGCTTTACTAGCGGGGGGCAAGAGACCCAGTACTTC. Protein product: CASSFTSGGQETQYF.

Remarks on this clone: Compared with germline, one end of the junction differs, possibly owing to a read error. The V gene is TRBV7-9, the J gene TRBJ2-5, with D maybe TRBD2 (6 bases). Germline values: CDR1 SEHNR, CDR2 FQNEAQ (reference sequence). CDR3 length: 14 amino acids. The CDR3 region is CASSVAVVQETQYF. In DNA form, the CDR3 reads TGTGCCAGCAGCGTAGCGGTGGTCCAAGAGACCCAGTACTTC.

This chain joins TRBV19 and TRBJ2-2, with TRBD1 as a possible D gene (5 bases). CDR1 and CDR2 from the germline V gene are LNHDA and SQIVND (reference sequence). CDR3 size: 17 residues. Trimming stripped 1 base from V and 7 bases from J, with 19 bases between. This CDR3 reads CASSIGFDSPGGGELFF. CDR3 coding DNA: TGTGCCAGTAGTATAGGCTTTGACAGCCCCGGTGGCGGGGAGCTGTTTTTT. The entire variable domain, with the rest obtained from reference TRBV19 and TRBJ2-2, is as follows: DGGITQSPKYLFRKEGQNVTLSCEQNLNHDAMYWYRQDPGQGLRLIYYSQIVNDFQKGDIAEGYSVSREKKESFPLTVTSAQKNPTAFYLCASSIGFDSPGGGELFFGEGSRLTVL.

In this sample, this clone turned up once. This rearrangement joins TRBV10-3 to TRBJ2-2, with 7 bases fitting TRBD2. With 7 bases clipped from V and 0 bases from J, the junction kept 8 bases outside the gene matches. Germline V lookup: CDR1 ENHRY, CDR2 SYGVKD. This CDR3 region has 16 residues. The CDR3 coding sequence is TGTGCCATCACCGAGAGCGGGGCCCCGAACACCGGGGAGCTGTTTTTT. It specifies CAITESGAPNTGELFF.

This rearrangement joins TRBV5-1 to TRBJ2-5; D is undetermined. Trimming stripped 4 bases from V and 5 bases from J, with 12 bases between. The CDR3 runs to 13 residues. Germline values: CDR1 SGHRS, CDR2 YFSETQ. The DNA of the CDR3 is TGCGCCAGCAGCCCCCCTCCGGCGGAGACCCAGTACTTC. Translated, it gives CASSPPPAETQYF.

The V and J genes are TRBV7-9 and TRBJ1-1, with D possibly TRBD1 on 5 matching bases. V lost 5 bases to trimming and J lost 0 bases, with 10 bases between them. Germline values: CDR1 SEHNR, CDR2 FQNEAQ (reference sequence). The CDR3 sequence is 14 residues long. This chain's CDR3 is CASSPDNLNTEAFF. CDR3 nucleotide sequence: TGTGCCAGCAGCCCGGACAATCTGAACACTGAAGCTTTCTTT.

A word on this clone: The same CDR3 is also encoded by other DNA sequences in this sample. CDR3 sequence reads: CASSPPLNTEAFF. The DNA for the CDR3 is TGTGCCAGCTCACCACCACTAAACACTGAAGCTTTCTTT. The chain employs TRBV18 and TRBJ1-1; D uncertain. Germline V lookup: CDR1 KGHSH, CDR2 LQKENI. Trimming pared 0 bases from V and 2 bases from J, leaving 4 bases between. This CDR3 is built from 13 residues.

This clone was counted a single time. V is TRBV30 and J is TRBJ2-7; tentatively, D is TRBD2 (6 bases). The CDR3 sequence is 13 residues long. V dropped 0 bases and J dropped 7 bases, with 13 bases sitting between them. Germline V gene lookup returns CDR1 GTSNPN and CDR2 SVGIG (reference sequence). The CDR3 nucleotides read TGTGCCTGGAGTGTACTAGCTCCCGGGGAGCAGTACTTC. It specifies CAWSVLAPGEQYF.

The CDR3 reads CASSGHTNSYEQYF. The DNA of the CDR3 is TGTGCCAGCAGTGGACACACTAACTCCTACGAGCAGTACTTC. This rearrangement joins TRBV6-6 to TRBJ2-7, with D perhaps TRBD1 (5 bases). The CDR3 contains 14 residues. The germline CDR1 and CDR2 sequences are MNHNY and SVGAGI (reference sequence). The V end lost 5 bases, the J end lost 0 bases, and 11 bases lay between the germline ends.

A note on this clone: Other DNA sequences in the sample encode the same CDR3. The chain has TRBV18 and TRBJ2-3; 12 nucleotides match TRBD2. The CDR3 extends over 15 amino acids. Trimming cost V 3 bases and J 4 bases; bases outside gene matches: 2. The germline V gene has CDR1 KGHSH and CDR2 LQKENI. DNA of the CDR3: TGTGCCAGCTCACCCCGGACTAGCGGGGCAGATACGCAGTATTTT. This translates into CASSPRTSGADTQYF. The whole variable domain, remainder taken from reference TRBV18 and TRBJ2-3, is NAGVMQNPRHLVRRRGQEARLRCSPMKGHSHVYWYRQLPEEGLKFMVYLQKENIIDESGMPKERFSAEFPKEGPSILRIQQVVRGDSAAYFCASSPRTSGADTQYFGPGTRLTVL.

As regards this clone: At the DNA level, this CDR3 is encoded by other sequences in the same sample as well. The chain has TRBV30 and TRBJ2-2; no firm D call. The CDR3 extends over 13 amino acids. From germline, CDR1 is GTSNPN and CDR2 SVGIG (reference sequence). V gave up 0 bases and J gave up 4 bases, with 6 bases separating them. In DNA, the CDR3 is TGTGCCTGGAGTGTACAGATCACCGGGGAGCTGTTTTTT. Protein product: CAWSVQITGELFF.

The chain employs TRBV6-5 and TRBJ2-5, with D perhaps given as TRBD1 or TRBD2 (6 bases each). The germline V gene has CDR1 MNHEY and CDR2 SVGAGI. The V and J ends lost 9 bases and 5 bases respectively, with 19 bases between them. This CDR3 comprises 14 residues. The CDR3 bases are TGTGCCAGACCCCCCGGAGGGGGGAGGGAGACCCAGTACTTC. Translated: CARPPGGGRETQYF.

The chain carries TRBV7-2 and TRBJ2-5; 10 bases are a match to TRBD2. J was trimmed by 1 base and V by 5 bases; bases with no gene match: 10. There are 17 residues in the CDR3. Germline CDR1 and CDR2: SGHTA and FQGNSA. This CDR3 reads CASSLIILAGAQETQYF. Here the CDR3 DNA reads TGTGCCAGCAGCCTGATAATTCTAGCGGGGGCCCAAGAGACCCAGTACTTC.

The chain is built from TRBV7-2 and TRBJ2-7; 9 nucleotides match TRBD2. Per the germline V gene, CDR1 is SGHTA and CDR2 is FQGNSA. The ends lost 7 bases at V and 4 bases at J; junction bases unmatched: 8. The CDR3 has 14 residues. The CDR3 loop is CASTPGSGSYEQYF. The CDR3 nucleotides are TGTGCCAGCACCCCGGGTAGCGGGAGTTACGAGCAGTACTTC. The entire variable domain, with the rest obtained from reference TRBV7-2 and TRBJ2-7, is as follows: GAGVSQSPSNKVTEKGKDVELRCDPISGHTALYWYRQSLGQGLEFLIYFQGNSAPDKSGLPSDRFSAERTGGSVSTLTIQRTQQEDSAVYLCASTPGSGSYEQYFGPGTRLTVT.

As regards this clone: The identical CDR3 is also encoded by other nucleotide sequences in the sample. This chain joins TRBV6-6 and TRBJ2-7; D call uncertain. This CDR3 has 11 residues. The germline CDR1 and CDR2 sequences are MNHNY and SVGAGI (reference sequence). The V end was cut by 5 bases, the J end by 2 bases, with 4 bases between. The CDR3 DNA reads as TGTGCCAGCAGTGCCACCTACGAGCAGTACTTC. This codes for CASSATYEQYF.

The chain links TRBV30 to TRBJ1-5, with 7 bases fitting TRBD1. CDR3 length equals 14 residues. The germline gives CDR1 GTSNPN, CDR2 SVGIG (reference sequence). The V segment lost 4 bases and the J segment 4 bases; nucleotides outside the gene matches: 7. CDR3 nucleotide sequence: TGTGCCTGGACGAAGGGGGCGCGGAATCAGCCCCAGCATTTT. It codes for CAWTKGARNQPQHF.

The chain couples TRBV5-1 to TRBJ1-1; 10 nucleotides line up with TRBD1. The CDR3 covers 14 residues. The V and J ends lost 3 bases and 4 bases, in that order; junction bases with no gene match: 3. From germline, CDR1 is SGHRS and CDR2 YFSETQ. The CDR3 region has the DNA TGCGCCAGCAGCTCAGGGACAGGGGCCACTGAAGCTTTCTTT. The encoded protein is CASSSGTGATEAFF.

This chain joins TRBV4-1 and TRBJ2-7; TRBD2 matches 7 bases. This CDR3 has 17 residues. V shed 4 bases, J shed 2 bases, and the junction held 14 bases outside the gene matches. Germline V gene data show CDR1 as MGHRA and CDR2 as YSYEKL. The CDR3 spells CASSPAPGEGPAYEQYF. CDR3 DNA: TGCGCCAGCAGCCCAGCCCCTGGGGAGGGGCCAGCCTACGAGCAGTACTTC.